Shown below are 6 T cell receptor beta chains from a single sample sequenced in a study of blood T cell repertoires in COVID-19. Using immunoSEQ multiplex PCR, the repertoire was profiled, and TCRdb retains in-frame clones only, with some absent. Here the sample spans under 100,000 clones, under 85% being singletons. Sequencing was performed on peripheral blood. These receptors were obtained from a woman aged 70-85 years with acute or convalescent COVID-19.

This chain connects TRBV2 to TRBJ2-7, with TRBD2 matching 13 bases. The CDR3 covers 14 residues. Germline loops: CDR1 SNHLY, CDR2 FYNNEI. The V and J ends lost 5 bases and 4 bases, in that order; junction bases with no gene match: 2. CDR3 DNA sequence: TGTGCCAGCAGTAAACTAGCGGGGGGGTACGAGCAGTACTTC. This codes for CASSKLAGGYEQYF. Drawing the rest from reference TRBV2 and TRBJ2-7, the complete variable domain is EPEVTQTPSHQVTQMGQEVILRCVPISNHLYFYWYRQILGQKVEFLVSFYNNEISEKSEIFDDQFSVERPDGSNFTLKIRSTKLEDSAMYFCASSKLAGGYEQYFGPGTRLTVT.

The chain carries TRBV4-2 and TRBJ2-2, with 8 nucleotides matching TRBD2. V was pared by 3 bases and J by 4 bases, with 7 bases of the junction left unmatched. Germline lookup yields CDR1 LGHNA and CDR2 YNFKEQ. The CDR3 extends over 16 amino acids. The CDR3 here is CASSQGTSVATGELFF. The CDR3 coding sequence is TGTGCCAGCAGCCAGGGGACTAGTGTTGCCACCGGGGAGCTGTTTTTT.

This clone was recorded once. The chain couples TRBV5-1 to TRBJ2-7, with D tentatively TRBD2 (5 bases). Trimming stripped 4 bases from V and 1 base from J, with 15 bases between. Per the germline V gene, CDR1 is SGHRS and CDR2 is YFSETQ. CDR3 length: 15 residues. The CDR3 nucleotides read TGCGCCAGCAGCCCAGGACTGATCCGGTCCTACGAGCAGTACTTC. This codes for CASSPGLIRSYEQYF.

The chain employs TRBV19 and TRBJ1-2, with D possibly being TRBD1 (5 bases). The germline gives CDR1 LNHDA, CDR2 SQIVND (reference sequence). The germline V and J ends were trimmed by 5 bases and 3 bases, with 7 bases remaining between them. The CDR3 extends over 12 amino acids. CDR3 residues: CASSQGYYGYTF. The CDR3 bases are TGTGCCAGTAGTCAGGGTTACTATGGCTACACCTTC.

The chain recombines TRBV9 with TRBJ2-3, with 13 bases identical to TRBD2. After removal of 4 bases from V and 4 bases from J, the junction contained 12 bases not matched to a gene. CDR3 length equals 18 residues. The germline CDR1 and CDR2 sequences are SGDLS and YYNGEE. The CDR3 DNA reads TGTGCCAGCAGCCCAAACCCCCCGGGACTAGCGGGGCCAGATACGCAGTATTTT. It is translated as CASSPNPPGLAGPDTQYF.

The CDR3 spells CASSARTSRDEQFF. CDR3 sequence (DNA): TGTGCCAGCAGCGCGCGGACTAGTCGGGATGAGCAGTTCTTC. V is TRBV9 and J is TRBJ2-1; 7 nucleotides match TRBD2. This CDR3 contains 14 residues. Germline CDR1 SGDLS, CDR2 YYNGEE. V gave up 3 bases and J gave up 8 bases; unmatched junction bases: 8.